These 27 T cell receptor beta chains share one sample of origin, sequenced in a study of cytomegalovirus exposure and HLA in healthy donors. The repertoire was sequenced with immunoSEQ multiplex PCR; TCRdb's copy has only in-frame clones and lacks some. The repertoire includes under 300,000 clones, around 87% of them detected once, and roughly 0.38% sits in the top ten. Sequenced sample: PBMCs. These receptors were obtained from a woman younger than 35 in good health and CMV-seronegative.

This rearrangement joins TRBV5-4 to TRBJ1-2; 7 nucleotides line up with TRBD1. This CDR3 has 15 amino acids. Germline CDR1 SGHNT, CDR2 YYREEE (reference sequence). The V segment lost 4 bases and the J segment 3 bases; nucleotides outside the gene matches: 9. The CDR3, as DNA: TGTGCCAGCAGCGGAACAGGGGTTGGATACTATGGCTACACCTTC. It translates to CASSGTGVGYYGYTF.

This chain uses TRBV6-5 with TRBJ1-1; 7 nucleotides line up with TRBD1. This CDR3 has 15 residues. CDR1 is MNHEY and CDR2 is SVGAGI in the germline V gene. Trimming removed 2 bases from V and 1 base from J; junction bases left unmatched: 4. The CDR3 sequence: CASSYPRTGNTEAFF. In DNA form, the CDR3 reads TGTGCCAGCAGTTACCCCAGGACAGGGAACACTGAAGCTTTCTTT.

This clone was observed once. CDR3 DNA sequence: TGTGCCAGTAGTATATTGACTAGCGGGGGGAGAGAGACCCAGTACTTC. Translation: CASSILTSGGRETQYF. The J gene is TRBJ2-5, the V gene TRBV19; 13 nucleotides align to TRBD2. CDR3 length equals 16 residues. V gave up 2 bases and J gave up 4 bases; unmatched junction bases: 4. The germline V gene encodes CDR1 LNHDA and CDR2 SQIVND (reference sequence).

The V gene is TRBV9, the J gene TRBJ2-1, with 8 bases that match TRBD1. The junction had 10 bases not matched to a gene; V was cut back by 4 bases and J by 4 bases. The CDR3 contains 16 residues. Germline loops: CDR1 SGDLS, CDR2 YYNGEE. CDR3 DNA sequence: TGTGCCAGCAGCAATACCGGGACAGGATTTTACAATGAGCAGTTCTTC. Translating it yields CASSNTGTGFYNEQFF.

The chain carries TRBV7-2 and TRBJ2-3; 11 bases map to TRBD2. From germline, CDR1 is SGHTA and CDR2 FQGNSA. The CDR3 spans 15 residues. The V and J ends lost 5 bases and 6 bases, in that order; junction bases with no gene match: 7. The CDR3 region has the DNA TGTGCCAGCAGCGCTAGCGGGGGGTCAGCGGATACGCAGTATTTT. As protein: CASSASGGSADTQYF.

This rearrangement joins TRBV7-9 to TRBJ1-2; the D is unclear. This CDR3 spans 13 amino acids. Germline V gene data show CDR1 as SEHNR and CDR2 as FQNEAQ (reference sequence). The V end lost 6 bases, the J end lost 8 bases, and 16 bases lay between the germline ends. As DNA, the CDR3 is TGTGCCAGCAGTATAGGGTCGCGGGTGGGCTACACCTTC. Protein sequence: CASSIGSRVGYTF. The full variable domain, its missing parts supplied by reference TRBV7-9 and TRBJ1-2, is DTGVSQNPRHKITKRGQNVTFRCDPISEHNRLYWYRQTLGQGPEFLTYFQNEAQLEKSRLLSDRFSAERPKGSFSTLEIQRTEQGDSAMYLCASSIGSRVGYTFGSGTRLTVV.

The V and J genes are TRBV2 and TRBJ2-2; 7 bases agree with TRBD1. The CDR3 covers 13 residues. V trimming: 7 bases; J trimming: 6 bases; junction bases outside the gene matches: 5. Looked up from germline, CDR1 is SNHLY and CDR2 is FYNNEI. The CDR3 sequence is CASNQQGAGELFF. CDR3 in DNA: TGTGCCAGCAATCAGCAGGGGGCCGGGGAGCTGTTTTTT.

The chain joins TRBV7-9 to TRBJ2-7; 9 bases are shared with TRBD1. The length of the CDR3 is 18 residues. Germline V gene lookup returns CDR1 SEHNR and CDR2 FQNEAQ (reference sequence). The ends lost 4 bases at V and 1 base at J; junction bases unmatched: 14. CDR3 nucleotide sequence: TGTGCCAGCAGCTACGAAAGGGGACAGGGCAAAAATTCCTACGAGCAGTACGTC. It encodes CASSYERGQGKNSYEQYV.

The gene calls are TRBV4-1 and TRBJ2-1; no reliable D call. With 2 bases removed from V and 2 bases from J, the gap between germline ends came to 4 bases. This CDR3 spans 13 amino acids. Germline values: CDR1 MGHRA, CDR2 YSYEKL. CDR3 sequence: CASSQPTYNEQFF. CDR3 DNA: TGCGCCAGCAGCCAACCCACCTACAATGAGCAGTTCTTC.

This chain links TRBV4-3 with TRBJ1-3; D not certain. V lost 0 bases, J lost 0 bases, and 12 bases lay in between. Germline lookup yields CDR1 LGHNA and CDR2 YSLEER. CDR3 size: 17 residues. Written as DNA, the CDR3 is TGCGCCAGCAGCCAAGAGCATCCAGGCTACTCTGGAAACACCATATATTTT. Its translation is CASSQEHPGYSGNTIYF.

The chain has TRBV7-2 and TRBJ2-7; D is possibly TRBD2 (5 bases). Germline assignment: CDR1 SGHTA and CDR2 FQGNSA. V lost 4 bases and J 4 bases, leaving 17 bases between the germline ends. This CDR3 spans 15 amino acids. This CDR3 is CASSSPSRAPYEQYF. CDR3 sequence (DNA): TGTGCCAGCAGCTCACCATCGAGGGCACCATACGAGCAGTACTTC.

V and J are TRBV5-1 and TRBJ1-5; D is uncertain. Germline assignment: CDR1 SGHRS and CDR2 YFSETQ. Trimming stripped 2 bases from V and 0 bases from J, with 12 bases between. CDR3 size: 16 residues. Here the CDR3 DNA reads TGCGCCAGCAGCTTTTATGGCCCTTATAGCAATCAGCCCCAGCATTTT. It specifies CASSFYGPYSNQPQHF.

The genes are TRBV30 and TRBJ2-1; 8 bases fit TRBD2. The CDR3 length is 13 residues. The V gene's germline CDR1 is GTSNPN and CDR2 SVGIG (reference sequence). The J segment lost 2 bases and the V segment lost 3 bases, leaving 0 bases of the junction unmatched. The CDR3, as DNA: TGTGCCTGGAGCGGGGGGGCCTACAATGAGCAGTTCTTC. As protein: CAWSGGAYNEQFF.

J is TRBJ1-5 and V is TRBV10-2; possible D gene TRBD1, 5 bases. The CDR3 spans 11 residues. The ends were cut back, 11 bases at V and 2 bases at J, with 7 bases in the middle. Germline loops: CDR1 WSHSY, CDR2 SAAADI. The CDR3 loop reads CAAGGNQPQHF. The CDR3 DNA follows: TGCGCCGCGGGGGGCAATCAGCCCCAGCATTTT.

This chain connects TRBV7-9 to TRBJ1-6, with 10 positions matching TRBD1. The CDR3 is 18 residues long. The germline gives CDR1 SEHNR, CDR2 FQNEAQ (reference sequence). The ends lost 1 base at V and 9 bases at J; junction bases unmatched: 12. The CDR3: CASSLGPGQGRVGSPLHF. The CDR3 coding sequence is TGTGCCAGCAGCTTAGGTCCGGGACAGGGGAGAGTTGGTTCACCCCTCCACTTT.

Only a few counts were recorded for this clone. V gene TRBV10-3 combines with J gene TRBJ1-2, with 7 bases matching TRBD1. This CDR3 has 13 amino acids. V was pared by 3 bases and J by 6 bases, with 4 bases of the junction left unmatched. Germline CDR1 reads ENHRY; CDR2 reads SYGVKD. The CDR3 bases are TGTGCCATCAGTGACAGGGGGTTTGATGGCTACACCTTC. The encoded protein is CAISDRGFDGYTF.

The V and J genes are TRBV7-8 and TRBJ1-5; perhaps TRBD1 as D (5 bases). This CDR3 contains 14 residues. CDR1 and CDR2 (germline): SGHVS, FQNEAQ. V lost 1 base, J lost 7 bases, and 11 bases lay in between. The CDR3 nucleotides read TGTGCCAGCAGCTTAGGCAGGGTTGCCCAGCCCCAGCATTTT. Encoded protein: CASSLGRVAQPQHF.

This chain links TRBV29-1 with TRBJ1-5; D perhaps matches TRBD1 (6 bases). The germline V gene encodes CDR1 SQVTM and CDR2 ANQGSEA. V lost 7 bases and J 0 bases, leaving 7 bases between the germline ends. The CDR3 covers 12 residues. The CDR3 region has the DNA TGCAGCGCACAGGGTAGCAATCAGCCCCAGCATTTT. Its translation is CSAQGSNQPQHF. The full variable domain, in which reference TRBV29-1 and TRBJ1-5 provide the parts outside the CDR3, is SAVISQKPSRDICQRGTSLTIQCQVDSQVTMMFWYRQQPGQSLTLIATANQGSEATYESGFVIDKFPISRPNLTFSTLTVSNMSPEDSSIYLCSAQGSNQPQHFGDGTRLSIL.

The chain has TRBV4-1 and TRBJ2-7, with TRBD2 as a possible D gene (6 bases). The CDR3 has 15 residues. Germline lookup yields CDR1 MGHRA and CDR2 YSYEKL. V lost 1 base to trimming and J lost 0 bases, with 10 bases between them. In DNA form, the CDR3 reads TGCGCCAGCAGCCAAGCCCCGGGGGACTCCTACGAGCAGTACTTC. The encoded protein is CASSQAPGDSYEQYF.

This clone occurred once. CDR3 DNA sequence: TGTGCCAGTCTACACGGGGGCACCGGGGAGCTGTTTTTT. Amino acids: CASLHGGTGELFF. The rearrangement joins TRBV25-1 to TRBJ2-2; tentative D call: TRBD2 (6 bases). The germline gives CDR1 MGHDK, CDR2 SYGVNS. The CDR3 is 13 amino acids. The V end was cut by 9 bases, the J end by 4 bases, with 12 bases between.

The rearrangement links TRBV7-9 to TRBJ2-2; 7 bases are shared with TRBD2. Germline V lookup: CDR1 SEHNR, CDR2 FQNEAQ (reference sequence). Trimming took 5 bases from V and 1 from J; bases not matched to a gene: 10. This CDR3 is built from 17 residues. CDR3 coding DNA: TGTGCCAGCAGCCCAACCGGGACTACTAGGAACACCGGGGAGCTGTTTTTT. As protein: CASSPTGTTRNTGELFF.

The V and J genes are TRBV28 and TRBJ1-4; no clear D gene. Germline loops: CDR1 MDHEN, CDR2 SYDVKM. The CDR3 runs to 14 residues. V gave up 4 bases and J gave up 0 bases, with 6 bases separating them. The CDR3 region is CASSSGATNEKLFF. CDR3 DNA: TGTGCCAGCAGTTCAGGCGCAACTAATGAAAAACTGTTTTTT.

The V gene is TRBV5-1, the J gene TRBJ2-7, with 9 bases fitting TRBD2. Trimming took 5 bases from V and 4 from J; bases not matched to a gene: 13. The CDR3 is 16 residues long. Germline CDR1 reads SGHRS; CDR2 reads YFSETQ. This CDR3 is CASRKRVSGGPYEQYV. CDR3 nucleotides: TGCGCCAGCAGGAAACGCGTTAGCGGGGGACCTTACGAGCAGTACGTC.

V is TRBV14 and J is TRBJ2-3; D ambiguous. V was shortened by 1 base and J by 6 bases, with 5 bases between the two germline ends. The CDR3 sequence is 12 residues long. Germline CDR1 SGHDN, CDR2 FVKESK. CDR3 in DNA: TGTGCCAGCAGCCAAGTCCGGGATACGCAGTATTTT. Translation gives CASSQVRDTQYF.

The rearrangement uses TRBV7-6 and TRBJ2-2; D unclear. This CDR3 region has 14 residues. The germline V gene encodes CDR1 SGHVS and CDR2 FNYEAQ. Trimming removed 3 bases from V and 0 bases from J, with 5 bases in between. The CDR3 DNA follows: TGTGCCAGCAGCTTGCGAACGAACACCGGGGAGCTGTTTTTT. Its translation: CASSLRTNTGELFF.

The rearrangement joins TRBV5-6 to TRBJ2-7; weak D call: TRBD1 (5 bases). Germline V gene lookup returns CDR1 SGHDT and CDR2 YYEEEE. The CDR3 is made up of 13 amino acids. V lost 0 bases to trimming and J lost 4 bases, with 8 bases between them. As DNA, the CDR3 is TGTGCCAGCAGCTTGGGCAGGGCGTACGAGCAGTACTTC. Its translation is CASSLGRAYEQYF. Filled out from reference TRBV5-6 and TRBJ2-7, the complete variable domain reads DAGVTQSPTHLIKTRGQQVTLRCSPKSGHDTVSWYQQALGQGPQFIFQYYEEEERQRGNFPDRFSGHQFPNYSSELNVNALLLGDSALYLCASSLGRAYEQYFGPGTRLTVT.

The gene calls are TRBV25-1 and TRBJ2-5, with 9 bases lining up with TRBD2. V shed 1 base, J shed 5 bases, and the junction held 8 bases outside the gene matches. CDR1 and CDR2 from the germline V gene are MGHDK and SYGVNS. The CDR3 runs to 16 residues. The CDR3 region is CASSEWMRGGGETQYF. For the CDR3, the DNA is TGTGCCAGCAGTGAATGGATGCGGGGGGGCGGGGAGACCCAGTACTTC.